This TCR beta chain was observed in a study of response to subunit inactivated influenza vaccine. V lost 3 bases and J 4 bases, leaving 9 bases between the germline ends. Germline V gene sequence: CDR1 SGHTA, CDR2 FQGNSA. The CDR3 has 14 amino acids. Study-wide points: A suggestion made by the authors is that each seasonal influenza vaccination recruits few new T cells.

This clonotype showed up just a few times. Its antigen is still unknown. Via MiXCR, TCRdb re-called the RT-PCR reads, giving one row per CDR3 protein. Among 700,000 to 800,000 distinct CDR3 sequences, roughly 20% were seen once, and the ten largest hold about a tenth. The sample here was PBMCs from blood, taken approximately 5 days after vaccination. The chain has TRBV7-2 and TRBJ2-2, with a weak D call TRBD2 (6 bases). This sequence originates from a man over 45 who received an inactivated influenza vaccine. Written as DNA, the CDR3 is TGTGCCAGCAGCTTGGGACTTCCCACCGGGGAGCTGTTTTTT. It specifies CASSLGLPTGELFF.